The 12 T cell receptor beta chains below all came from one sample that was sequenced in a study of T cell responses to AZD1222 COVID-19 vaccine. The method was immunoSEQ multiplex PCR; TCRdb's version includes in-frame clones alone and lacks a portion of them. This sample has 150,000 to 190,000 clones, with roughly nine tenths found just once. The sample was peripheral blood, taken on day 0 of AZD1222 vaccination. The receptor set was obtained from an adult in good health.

The DNA for the CDR3 is TGTGCCAGCAGCGATAGGACAGGGGGCTTAGAAAAACTGTTTTTT. It translates to CASSDRTGGLEKLFF. This chain links TRBV5-4 with TRBJ1-4, with 11 bases lining up with TRBD1. CDR1 SGHNT and CDR2 YYREEE come from the germline V gene (reference sequence). J gave up 8 bases and V 4 bases, and 7 bases lay outside the gene matches. CDR3 length equals 15 residues.

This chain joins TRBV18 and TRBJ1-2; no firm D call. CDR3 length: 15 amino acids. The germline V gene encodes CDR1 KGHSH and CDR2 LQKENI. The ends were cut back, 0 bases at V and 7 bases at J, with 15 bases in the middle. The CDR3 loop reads CASSPPEEGWSGYTF. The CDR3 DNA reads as TGTGCCAGCTCACCACCGGAGGAAGGGTGGAGTGGCTACACCTTC.

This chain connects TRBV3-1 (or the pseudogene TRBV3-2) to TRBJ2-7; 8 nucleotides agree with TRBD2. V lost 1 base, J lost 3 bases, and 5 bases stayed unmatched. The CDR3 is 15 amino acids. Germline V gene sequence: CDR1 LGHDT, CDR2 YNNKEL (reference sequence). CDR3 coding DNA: TGTGCCAGCAGCCAAGGTGCGGGGGGAAACTACGAGCAGTACTTC. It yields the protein CASSQGAGGNYEQYF.

The CDR3 sequence is CASSPQYEGENQPQHF. CDR3 coding DNA: TGTGCCAGCAGTCCCCAGTACGAGGGGGAGAATCAGCCCCAGCATTTT. V is TRBV28 and J is TRBJ1-5; D perhaps matches TRBD1 (6 bases). Germline V gene data show CDR1 as MDHEN and CDR2 as SYDVKM. With 5 bases removed from V and 4 bases from J, the gap between germline ends came to 18 bases. The CDR3 runs 16 residues.

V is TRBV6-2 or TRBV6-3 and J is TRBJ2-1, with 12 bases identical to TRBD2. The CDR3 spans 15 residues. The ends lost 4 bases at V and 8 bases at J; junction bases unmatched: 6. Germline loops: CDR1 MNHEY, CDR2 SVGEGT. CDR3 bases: TGTGCCAGCAGTTCCGGACTAGCGGGATTAGATGAGCAGTTCTTC. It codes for CASSSGLAGLDEQFF.

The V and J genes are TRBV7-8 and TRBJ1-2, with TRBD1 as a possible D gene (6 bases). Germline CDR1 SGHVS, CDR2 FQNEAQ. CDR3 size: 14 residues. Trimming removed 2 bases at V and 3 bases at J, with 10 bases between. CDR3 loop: CASSLTGMDYGYTF. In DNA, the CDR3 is TGTGCCAGCAGCTTAACAGGGATGGACTATGGCTACACCTTC.

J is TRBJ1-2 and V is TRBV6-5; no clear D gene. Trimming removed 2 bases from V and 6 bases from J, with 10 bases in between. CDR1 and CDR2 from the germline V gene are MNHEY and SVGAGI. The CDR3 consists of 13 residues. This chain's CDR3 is CASSYMAANGYTF. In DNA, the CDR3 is TGTGCCAGCAGTTACATGGCCGCGAATGGCTACACCTTC.

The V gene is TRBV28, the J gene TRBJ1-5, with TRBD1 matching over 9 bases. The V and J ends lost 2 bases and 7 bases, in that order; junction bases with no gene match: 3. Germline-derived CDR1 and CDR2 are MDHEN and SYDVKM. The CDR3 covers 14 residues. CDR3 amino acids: CASSLRQGVQPQHF. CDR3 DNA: TGTGCCAGCAGTTTACGACAGGGGGTCCAGCCCCAGCATTTT.

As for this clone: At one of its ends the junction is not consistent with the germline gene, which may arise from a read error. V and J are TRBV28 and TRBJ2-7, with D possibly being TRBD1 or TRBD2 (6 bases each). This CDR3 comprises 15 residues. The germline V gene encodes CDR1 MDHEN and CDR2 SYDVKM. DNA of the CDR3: TGTGCCAGCAGTTTATTAGGGGGACTCTCCCACGAGCAGTACTTC. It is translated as CASSLLGGLSHEQYF.

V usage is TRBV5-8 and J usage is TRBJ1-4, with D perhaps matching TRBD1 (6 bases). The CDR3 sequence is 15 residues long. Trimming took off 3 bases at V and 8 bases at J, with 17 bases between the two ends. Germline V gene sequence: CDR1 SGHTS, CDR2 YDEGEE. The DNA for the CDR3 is TGTGCCAGCAGCTCCCCCAGCAGGGGTGGGGAAAAACTGTTTTTT. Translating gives CASSSPSRGGEKLFF.

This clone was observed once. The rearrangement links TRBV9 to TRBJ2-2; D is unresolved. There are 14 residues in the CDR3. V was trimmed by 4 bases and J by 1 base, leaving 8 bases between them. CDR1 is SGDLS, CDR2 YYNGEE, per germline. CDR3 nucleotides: TGTGCCAGCAGCTCCCGGATGAACACCGGGGAGCTGTTTTTT. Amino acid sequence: CASSSRMNTGELFF.

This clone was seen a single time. The CDR3 region is CASSFGRKGMNTEAFF. In nucleotides, the CDR3 is TGTGCCAGCAGCTTTGGCAGGAAAGGCATGAACACTGAAGCTTTCTTT. V usage is TRBV11-3 and J usage is TRBJ1-1; no definite D call. This CDR3 comprises 16 residues. V lost 3 bases and J lost 0, with 14 bases in between. Germline CDR1 reads SGHNT; CDR2 reads YENEEA.